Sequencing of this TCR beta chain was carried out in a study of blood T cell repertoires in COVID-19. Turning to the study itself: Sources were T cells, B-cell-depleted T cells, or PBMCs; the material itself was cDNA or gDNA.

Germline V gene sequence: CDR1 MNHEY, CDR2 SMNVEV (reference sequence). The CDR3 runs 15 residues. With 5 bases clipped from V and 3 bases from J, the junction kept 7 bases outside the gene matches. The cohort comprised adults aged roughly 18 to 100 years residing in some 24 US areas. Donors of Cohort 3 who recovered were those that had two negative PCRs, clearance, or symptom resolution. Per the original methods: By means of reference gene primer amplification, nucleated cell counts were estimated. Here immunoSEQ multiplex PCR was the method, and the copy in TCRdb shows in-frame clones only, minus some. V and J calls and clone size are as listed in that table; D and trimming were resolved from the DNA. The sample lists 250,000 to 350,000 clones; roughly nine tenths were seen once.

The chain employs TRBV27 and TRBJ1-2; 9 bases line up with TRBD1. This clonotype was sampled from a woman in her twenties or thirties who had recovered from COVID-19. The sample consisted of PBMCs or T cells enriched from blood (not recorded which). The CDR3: CASSPGTGIDYGYTF. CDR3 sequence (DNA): TGTGCCAGCAGTCCCGGGACAGGGATCGACTATGGCTACACCTTC.